The TCR beta chain described here comes from a study of regulatory T cells in long-lasting Graves disease. Study-wide points: Persistent Graves' patients showed less TCR diversity than newly diagnosed patients showed. Favoring TRBV28, TRBJ1-2 and TRBJ2-5 was a feature seen in persistent disease.

The CDR3 runs to 14 residues. V was shortened by 2 bases and J by 9 bases, with 11 bases between the two germline ends. The germline V gene encodes CDR1 SGHAT and CDR2 FQNNGV. With iRepertoire HTBI primers and Arm-PCR of CDR3 regions, TCR beta libraries were built. TCRdb independently ran MiXCR on the multiplex PCR reads; one entry per CDR3 protein. The data contain hundreds of thousands of distinct CDR3 sequences, around a fifth of them singletons. This clonotype has at least ten counts. Antigen unknown. The time point is: persistent/refractory GD, antithyroid drugs over 5 years with positive TRAb. Extracted RNA from PBMCs served as the source of the TCR library. In Xi'an, China, an endocrinology department was the source of patients. EDTA tubes were used for drawing approximately 8.4 milliliters of peripheral blood.

This specimen was peripheral blood mononuclear cells (PBMCs), taken when the disease was refractory, from a patient treated with antithyroid drugs. This chain connects TRBV11-2 to TRBJ1-6; the D is unclear. The receptor's source is a female donor with Graves disease. CDR3 sequence reads: CASSLWQVASPLHF. The CDR3 DNA sequence: TGTGCCAGCAGCTTATGGCAGGTGGCTTCACCCCTCCACTTT.